The subject of this entry is one T cell receptor beta chain. Its matching antigen is unknown. The length of the CDR3 is 13 residues. Trimming shortened V by 1 base and J by 3 bases, and 4 bases separated the two germline ends. These data are taken from a study of response to subunit inactivated influenza vaccine. Overall study results and limits: Researchers suggested that each seasonal influenza vaccination recruits few new T cells.

TCRdb itself ran the RT-PCR reads through MiXCR, one entry per CDR3 protein. The profile shows over 400,000 distinct CDR3 sequences, approximately 12% of them singletons. This chain joins TRBV12-3 or TRBV12-4 and TRBJ2-1; D is unclear. The origin of this receptor is a man in his forties or fifties who received an inactivated influenza vaccine. The sequenced sample was PBMCs from blood, obtained roughly 46 days after vaccination. The CDR3 nucleotides read TGTGCCAGCAGTTTAGTAGGCTACAATGAGCAGTTCTTC. It yields the protein CASSLVGYNEQFF.